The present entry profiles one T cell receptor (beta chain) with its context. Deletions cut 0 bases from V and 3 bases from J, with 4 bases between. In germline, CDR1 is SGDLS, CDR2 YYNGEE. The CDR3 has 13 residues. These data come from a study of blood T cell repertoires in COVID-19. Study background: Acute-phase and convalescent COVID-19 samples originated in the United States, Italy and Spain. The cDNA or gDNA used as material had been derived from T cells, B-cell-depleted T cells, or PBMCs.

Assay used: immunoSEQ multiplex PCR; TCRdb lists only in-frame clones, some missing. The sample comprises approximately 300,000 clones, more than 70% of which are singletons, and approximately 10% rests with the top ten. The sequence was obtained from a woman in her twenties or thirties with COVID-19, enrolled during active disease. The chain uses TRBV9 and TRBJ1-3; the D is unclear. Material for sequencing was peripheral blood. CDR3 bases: TGTGCCAGCAGCGTAGATCTTGGAAACACCATATATTTT. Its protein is CASSVDLGNTIYF.